The 30 T cell receptor beta chains listed next were all sequenced from one sample in a study of Graves' ophthalmopathy and Graves' hyperthyroidism. CDR3 regions of TCR beta were amplified from RNA transcripts. First-round RT-PCR with HTBI primers preceded a second-round multiplex PCR. TCRdb re-called the multiplex PCR reads with MiXCR, one entry per CDR3 protein. This repertoire shows 600,000 to 650,000 distinct CDR3 sequences, 22% found once; its top ten account for approximately 7%. Sequenced material: peripheral blood. Source of these receptors: a woman in her late teens or twenties with stable Graves' hyperthyroidism. Some clones in this sample may be carry-over from other donors' samples.

This clonotype came up many times. The chain combines TRBV28 with TRBJ1-5; TRBD1 matches at 7 bases. The germline gives CDR1 MDHEN, CDR2 SYDVKM. The CDR3 is 13 amino acids. The trim removed 11 bases at V and 4 bases at J, leaving 8 bases unmatched. The CDR3 spells CAGQTGSNQPQHF. CDR3 sequence (DNA): TGTGCCGGCCAGACAGGGTCGAATCAGCCCCAGCATTTT.

This chain uses TRBV12-3 or TRBV12-4 with TRBJ1-3, with D unresolved. CDR3 length: 16 residues. V lost 7 bases, J lost 0 bases, and 16 bases lay in between. CDR3 coding DNA: TGTGCCAGCACCCCCCGGACCACCGGCTCTGGAAACACCATATATTTT. Translated: CASTPRTTGSGNTIYF.

This clonotype was found many times. This chain connects TRBV27 to TRBJ2-7; D perhaps matches TRBD2 (7 bases). There are 15 residues in the CDR3. Trimming took 6 bases from V and 7 from J, leaving 22 bases between them. Germline V CDR1 and CDR2: MNHEY, SMNVEV (reference sequence). Here the CDR3 DNA reads TGTGCCAGCAGGGGGTTCTTCGCGGGGGCTGGGGAGCAGTACTTC. Its protein is CASRGFFAGAGEQYF.

To note about this clonotype: A much bigger clone sits one base away, suggesting this may be a read error. The chain couples TRBV20-1 to TRBJ2-6, with D unresolved. Germline lookup yields CDR1 DFQATT and CDR2 SNEGSKA (reference sequence). This CDR3 comprises 12 residues. The CDR3 region has the DNA TGCGGTCCTAACCCGGGGGCCAACGTCCTGACTTTC. It codes for CGPNPGANVLTF.

This clonotype has at least ten counts. The chain links TRBV6-1 to TRBJ2-7, with TRBD1 matching 10 bases. The CDR3 runs 16 residues. CDR1 and CDR2 (germline): MNHNS, SASEGT. Germline trimming cut 4 bases from V and 6 bases from J; bases unmatched to any gene: 12. CDR3 sequence (DNA): TGTGCCAGCAGTGCAAAATCGCCAGGACAGGGGGGCGAGCAGTACTTC. Its protein is CASSAKSPGQGGEQYF.

Many counts were recorded for this clonotype. The V gene is TRBV19, the J gene TRBJ1-1; D is perhaps TRBD1 (6 bases). Germline V lookup: CDR1 LNHDA, CDR2 SQIVND (reference sequence). Trimming shortened V by 8 bases and J by 3 bases, and 10 bases separated the two germline ends. This CDR3 comprises 12 residues. CDR3 DNA: TGTGCCAGTGCAGGGGTATACACTGAAGCTTTCTTT. This gives the protein CASAGVYTEAFF.

The sample holds many counts of this clonotype. V and J are TRBV12-3 or TRBV12-4 and TRBJ1-1; unclear D gene. This CDR3 is 15 amino acids long. Trimming removed 5 bases from V and 1 base from J, with 14 bases in between. CDR3 bases: TGTGCCAGCAGTCAACCCACAGTGGAGAACACTGAAGCTTTCTTT. Its translation is CASSQPTVENTEAFF.

This clonotype has ten or more counts. The chain is built from TRBV12-3 or TRBV12-4 and TRBJ1-1, with D unclear. V lost 10 bases to trimming and J lost 0 bases, with 12 bases between them. This CDR3 contains 13 residues. DNA for the CDR3: TGTGCCATCGCCCGTGAACTGAACACTGAAGCTTTCTTT. Amino acid sequence: CAIARELNTEAFF.

This clonotype occurred many times. Just one base apart from a much larger clone, this may be a read error. V usage is TRBV12-3 or TRBV12-4 and J usage is TRBJ2-7; no clear D gene. This CDR3 has 13 amino acids. This CDR3 reads CASSLGSTYERYF. The CDR3, as DNA: TGTGCCAGCAGTTTAGGGTCCACCTACGAGCGGTACTTC.

V gene TRBV20-1 combines with J gene TRBJ1-1, with D perhaps matching TRBD1 (6 bases). V lost 6 bases and J lost 7, with 18 bases in between. The CDR3 has 13 amino acids. Germline V gene data show CDR1 as DFQATT and CDR2 as SNEGSKA (reference sequence). For the CDR3, the DNA is TGCAGTGCCCGACGGGAAACAGGGAGTGAAGCTTTCTTT. As protein: CSARRETGSEAFF.

Only a few counts were recorded for this clonotype. A junction end diverges from the germline sequence, so it may reflect a read error. The CDR3 loop reads CSVTRTSGIPGETKYF. The CDR3 nucleotides read TGCAGCGTCACTAGGACTAGCGGGATCCCCGGGGAGACCAAGTACTTC. The chain is built from TRBV29-1 and TRBJ2-5, with 12 nucleotides matching TRBD2. CDR1 is SQVTM and CDR2 is ANQGSEA in the germline V gene. The CDR3 spans 16 residues.

The chain recombines TRBV10-3 with TRBJ2-5; 7 bases fit TRBD1. This CDR3 is 13 amino acids long. Germline V gives CDR1 ENHRY, CDR2 SYGVKD. The V and J ends lost 6 bases and 1 base, in that order; junction bases with no gene match: 2. CDR3 residues: CAISRTGQETQYF. CDR3 nucleotide sequence: TGTGCCATCAGCCGGACAGGCCAAGAGACCCAGTACTTC.

This clonotype was found many times. V and J are TRBV10-3 and TRBJ2-2, with 7 bases aligning to TRBD2. Looked up from germline, CDR1 is ENHRY and CDR2 is SYGVKD. CDR3 length: 14 amino acids. Trimming removed 6 bases from V and 4 bases from J; junction bases left unmatched: 5. The CDR3 loop is CAIRSGLGTGELFF. The CDR3 DNA sequence: TGTGCCATCAGATCAGGACTAGGCACCGGGGAGCTGTTTTTT.

This clonotype was seen ten or more times. The gene calls are TRBV6-5 and TRBJ1-6, with no clear D. Germline V gives CDR1 MNHEY, CDR2 SVGAGI. CDR3 length equals 13 residues. V was shortened by 6 bases and J by 10 bases, with 13 bases between the two germline ends. Here the CDR3 reads CASRDVGVSPLHF. The DNA of the CDR3 is TGTGCCAGCAGGGACGTCGGGGTATCACCCCTCCACTTT.

This clonotype was detected many times. The V gene is TRBV6-1, the J gene TRBJ2-5, with D perhaps assigned TRBD1 or TRBD2 (5 bases each). Trimming stripped 6 bases from V and 3 bases from J, with 20 bases between. CDR1 MNHNS and CDR2 SASEGT come from the germline V gene. The CDR3 is made up of 16 amino acids. The CDR3 DNA follows: TGTGCCAGCAGGGGGGTGGGCAATTACCAAAAAGAGACCCAGTACTTC. Its translation is CASRGVGNYQKETQYF.

The sample holds many counts of this clonotype. Written as DNA, the CDR3 is TGCAGCGCGTTACTAGCGGGAGCCCTGTACGAGCAGTACTTC. Protein product: CSALLAGALYEQYF. V gene TRBV20-1 combines with J gene TRBJ2-7; TRBD2 matches 11 bases. The CDR3 loop spans 14 amino acids. The germline V gene has CDR1 DFQATT and CDR2 SNEGSKA (reference sequence).

This clonotype appeared many times. V is TRBV27 and J is TRBJ1-1; D remains ambiguous. Germline V lookup: CDR1 MNHEY, CDR2 SMNVEV (reference sequence). V was trimmed by 6 bases and J by 0 bases, leaving 14 bases between them. The CDR3 is 15 residues long. CDR3 nucleotide sequence: TGTGCCAGCAGACAGAGACCTGACATGAACACTGAAGCTTTCTTT. It specifies CASRQRPDMNTEAFF.

CDR3 nucleotide sequence: TGCGCCAGCAGCCCCAGGGGGTTCCTAGAGACCCAGTACTTC. This gives the protein CASSPRGFLETQYF. The V and J genes are TRBV4-1 and TRBJ2-5; 7 bases are a match to TRBD1. Germline V gene sequence: CDR1 MGHRA, CDR2 YSYEKL. V dropped 4 bases and J dropped 4; count of bases not matched to a gene: 6. This CDR3 is 14 amino acids long.

This clonotype was counted at least ten times. V is TRBV6-5 and J is TRBJ1-2; 7 nucleotides match TRBD1. Germline lookup yields CDR1 MNHEY and CDR2 SVGAGI. Trimming at V came to 4 bases and at J to 5 bases, leaving 16 bases not matched to a gene. The CDR3 has 17 amino acids. CDR3 in DNA: TGTGCCAGCAGTTCCCTTGGGACAGCCGGTGACACATATGGCTACACCTTC. It specifies CASSSLGTAGDTYGYTF.

The V gene is TRBV20-1, the J gene TRBJ2-5; TRBD2 is a possible D gene (5 bases). Germline CDR1 and CDR2: DFQATT and SNEGSKA (reference sequence). Trimming removed 0 bases from V and 4 bases from J, with 24 bases in between. The CDR3 runs to 18 residues. CDR3 DNA sequence: TGCAGTGCTAGAGATCTATATCTAAACGAGGGAGTAGGAGAGACCCAGTACTTC. This gives the protein CSARDLYLNEGVGETQYF.

This clonotype was observed a few times. The chain joins TRBV12-5 to TRBJ2-7; 9 positions agree with TRBD1. CDR3 size: 16 residues. V lost 3 bases, J lost 4 bases, and 10 bases stayed unmatched. Germline-derived CDR1 and CDR2 are LGHNT and FRNRAP. The CDR3 DNA reads as TGTGCTAGTGGTTTAGTACTGGGACAGGGTCGTTACGAGCAGTACTTC. The encoded protein is CASGLVLGQGRYEQYF.

This clonotype was recorded a few times. The V and J genes are TRBV6-2 or TRBV6-3 and TRBJ1-2; the match to TRBD1 covers 8 bases. Trimming removed 6 bases from V and 8 bases from J; junction bases left unmatched: 14. This CDR3 spans 15 amino acids. The germline CDR1 and CDR2 sequences are MNHEY and SVGEGT. CDR3 residues: CASSPYGQGAEGYTF. The CDR3 region has the DNA TGTGCCAGCAGCCCCTACGGGCAGGGGGCAGAAGGCTACACCTTC.

The rearrangement links TRBV6-2 or TRBV6-3 to TRBJ1-1; D remains unclear. Per the germline V gene, CDR1 is MNHEY and CDR2 is SVGEGT. The V end was cut by 5 bases, the J end by 1 base, with 17 bases between. This CDR3 has 16 residues. CDR3 DNA: TGTGCCAGCAGTACCGGATTGAGTGTTACGAACACTGAAGCTTTCTTT. Protein sequence: CASSTGLSVTNTEAFF.

This clonotype was observed at least ten times. The chain uses TRBV11-2 and TRBJ2-7; 7 nucleotides agree with TRBD1. The CDR3 length is 13 residues. After removal of 7 bases from V and 7 bases from J, the junction contained 10 bases not matched to a gene. The germline CDR1 and CDR2 sequences are SGHAT and FQNNGV. CDR3 sequence (DNA): TGTGCCAGCAACCCTGACAGGGCGGGTGAGCAGTACTTC. Its translation: CASNPDRAGEQYF.

This clonotype was counted ten times or more. V and J are TRBV12-3 or TRBV12-4 and TRBJ1-3; D is uncertain. The CDR3 totals 17 residues. The V end lost 5 bases, the J end lost 0 bases, and 17 bases lay between the germline ends. In DNA form, the CDR3 reads TGTGCCAGCAGTCCTAAGGTAGGAGGAATCTCTGGAAACACCATATATTTT. The encoded protein is CASSPKVGGISGNTIYF.

This clonotype was seen many times. The chain couples TRBV10-3 to TRBJ2-4, with 15 bases matching TRBD2. Germline V CDR1 and CDR2: ENHRY, SYGVKD. V was pared by 10 bases and J by 0 bases, with 10 bases of the junction left unmatched. The CDR3 sequence is 18 residues long. CDR3 loop: CATRPGTSGGIAKNIQYF. In nucleotides, the CDR3 is TGTGCCACACGACCGGGGACTAGCGGGGGGATAGCCAAAAACATTCAGTACTTC.

This clonotype has just one count. The V and J genes are TRBV12-3 or TRBV12-4 and TRBJ2-5; D gene uncertain. Trimming removed 2 bases from V and 4 bases from J, with 8 bases in between. This CDR3 has 13 residues. The DNA of the CDR3 is TGTGCCAGCAGTTTAACCGTCCGAGAGACCCAGTACTTC. This codes for CASSLTVRETQYF.

This clonotype has a handful of counts. The chain is built from TRBV6-5 and TRBJ2-2; no firm D call. V was shortened by 2 bases and J by 6 bases, with 13 bases between the two germline ends. The CDR3 totals 15 residues. CDR1 is MNHEY, CDR2 SVGAGI, per germline. The CDR3 is CASSYEIYLPGELFF. The CDR3 DNA reads TGTGCCAGCAGTTACGAGATATACCTTCCCGGGGAGCTGTTTTTT.

This chain connects TRBV7-8 to TRBJ1-6; 7 nucleotides line up with TRBD1. The V segment lost 5 bases and the J segment 11 bases; nucleotides outside the gene matches: 12. The CDR3 loop spans 15 amino acids. Germline V CDR1 and CDR2: SGHVS, FQNEAQ. CDR3 region: CASSLQGTSGTPLHF. The CDR3 DNA reads as TGTGCCAGCAGCCTACAGGGGACGAGCGGGACACCCCTCCACTTT.

The chain joins TRBV19 to TRBJ1-1; D gene uncertain. Germline V lookup: CDR1 LNHDA, CDR2 SQIVND (reference sequence). The CDR3 loop spans 14 amino acids. V was trimmed by 1 base and J by 6 bases, leaving 12 bases between them. CDR3 in DNA: TGTGCCAGTAGTATAGCTACAGCCCAGTCTGAAGCTTTCTTT. It codes for CASSIATAQSEAFF.